This passage covers 8 T cell receptor beta chains from one sample sequenced in a study of human T cells and chemical hapten exposure. TCRdb independently ran MiXCR on the RACE reads; one entry per CDR3 protein. The sample consists of 150,000 to 200,000 distinct CDR3 sequences, roughly 15% of them appearing once. Time point denoted: patch test 1, 2 weeks after DPC sensitization. Treatment of the sample: therapeutic diphenylcyclopropenone sensitization with weekly scalp DPC. Here the sequenced sample was whole blood, taken in connection with sensitization to the hapten diphenylcyclopropenone (DPC). The receptors come from a woman under 40 with alopecia areata. Some clones in this sample may be carry-over from other donors' samples.

J is TRBJ2-1 and V is TRBV7-6, with 8 bases that match TRBD2. The CDR3 has 15 amino acids. Unmatched junction bases numbered 7, after V lost 2 bases and J lost 7 bases. CDR1 and CDR2 from the germline V gene are SGHVS and FNYEAQ. The DNA of the CDR3 is TGTGCCAGCAGCTTACCTGCGGGAGGCGGGAATGAGCAGTTCTTC. Translation gives CASSLPAGGGNEQFF.

The rearrangement joins TRBV7-8 to TRBJ1-2, with 10 bases matching TRBD1. Losses at the gene ends were 4 bases for V and 2 bases for J; bases not matched to a gene: 7. Germline V CDR1 and CDR2: SGHVS, FQNEAQ. This CDR3 has 16 amino acids. CDR3 in amino acids: CASSSAATGGNYGYTF. The CDR3 DNA reads as TGTGCCAGCAGCTCAGCCGCGACAGGGGGCAACTATGGCTACACCTTC.

This chain connects TRBV4-3 to TRBJ2-5, with a possible D match to TRBD2 (6 bases). Germline V CDR1 and CDR2: LGHNA, YSLEER. V lost 0 bases and J lost 5, with 22 bases in between. The CDR3 spans 18 residues. CDR3 sequence: CASSQEGGDVEAGETQYF. The CDR3 bases are TGCGCCAGCAGCCAAGAAGGAGGTGATGTAGAGGCGGGGGAGACCCAGTACTTC.

The chain employs TRBV28 and TRBJ2-6, with D tentatively TRBD1 (6 bases). Germline loops: CDR1 MDHEN, CDR2 SYDVKM. The CDR3 totals 17 residues. Trimming took off 2 bases at V and 0 bases at J, with 11 bases between the two ends. CDR3 residues: CASSLADSLSGANVLTF. DNA for the CDR3: TGTGCCAGCAGTTTAGCGGACAGCCTCTCTGGGGCCAACGTCCTGACTTTC. Combining the CDR3 with reference TRBV28 and TRBJ2-6 gives the whole variable domain DVKVTQSSRYLVKRTGEKVFLECVQDMDHENMFWYRQDPGLGLRLIYFSYDVKMKEKGDIPEGYSVSREKKERFSLILESASTNQTSMYLCASSLADSLSGANVLTFGAGSRLTVL.

In its sample, this clonotype was seen a few times. The CDR3 loop reads CASSRGLAAYDTQYF. Here the CDR3 DNA reads TGTGCCAGCAGCCGGGGACTAGCGGCATATGATACGCAGTATTTT. The V and J genes are TRBV3-1 and TRBJ2-3; TRBD2 aligns across 11 bases. CDR1 and CDR2 from the germline V gene are LGHDT and YNNKEL (reference sequence). This CDR3 spans 15 amino acids. Trimming cost V 4 bases and J 6 bases; bases outside gene matches: 6.

This clonotype was counted between two and nine times. V and J are TRBV19 and TRBJ1-4; a possible D gene is TRBD1 (5 bases). CDR3 length: 16 residues. Per germline, CDR1 LNHDA and CDR2 SQIVND (reference sequence). V dropped 8 bases and J dropped 0 bases, with 16 bases sitting between them. CDR3 coding DNA: TGTGCCAGTGTATCGGGGGAAGGAGCAACTAATGAAAAACTGTTTTTT. Translated, it gives CASVSGEGATNEKLFF.

The J gene is TRBJ2-1, the V gene TRBV11-3; 12 nucleotides align to TRBD2. The germline V gene encodes CDR1 SGHNT and CDR2 YENEEA. This CDR3 region has 17 residues. The junction had 11 bases not matched to a gene; V was cut back by 5 bases and J by 6 bases. The CDR3 loop reads CASSPTTGLAGLNEQFF. The CDR3, as DNA: TGTGCCAGCAGCCCGACGACCGGACTAGCGGGGCTCAATGAGCAGTTCTTC.

This clonotype turned up a few times. The CDR3 sequence: CASSLTGGSEKLFF. DNA of the CDR3: TGCGCCAGCAGCTTGACGGGCGGGAGTGAAAAACTGTTTTTT. The chain carries TRBV5-1 and TRBJ1-4; D unresolved. The V gene lost 1 base and the J gene lost 7 bases, with 11 bases spanning the gap. CDR3 length: 14 amino acids. Germline CDR1 and CDR2: SGHRS and YFSETQ.